This T cell receptor (beta chain) originates from a study of vaccination effects on CD4 cells after COVID-19. Before sequencing, viral peptide pools were used by the ViraFEST assay to expand antigen-specific CD4+ T cells. Subsequent to 10 days of culture, CD4+ T cells were isolated. According to the study, vaccine recipients showed no prior SARS-CoV-2 infection and negative nucleocapsid antibodies. A word on this clone: Its antigen is undetermined.

TCRdb keeps only in-frame clones here, not all; method: immunoSEQ multiplex PCR. The repertoire consists of more than 20,000 clones, with around 75% occurring once and the leading ten covering approximately 19%. Germline CDR1 is SGHRS and CDR2 is YFSETQ. The ends lost 5 bases at V and 6 bases at J; junction bases unmatched: 9. The CDR3 sequence is 16 residues long. The TCR was taken from a human donor who received a COVID-19 vaccine. The source material was CD4+ T cells from PBMCs cultured with HCoV-NL63 spike peptides, sampled before COVID-19 vaccination. V is TRBV5-1 and J is TRBJ2-3; 13 nucleotides agree with TRBD2. CDR3: CASRYGLAGAYDTQYF. CDR3 coding DNA: TGCGCCAGCAGATATGGACTAGCGGGAGCTTATGATACGCAGTATTTT.